These 11 T cell receptor beta chains were all obtained from the same sample, sequenced in a study of blood T cells in healthy people across ages. The second PCR ran about 6 to 12 cycles with a sample-barcoded 5' primer and J-beta primers. One entry per CDR3 protein, called by TCRdb with MiXCR from the 5' RACE reads. This sample has hundreds of thousands of distinct CDR3 sequences, with 40% to 50% found just once. Sequencing input: blood. These receptors were obtained from a man older than 75 in good health.

This clonotype showed up just a few times. The chain carries TRBV5-1 and TRBJ1-1; 9 bases fit TRBD1. V lost 1 base to trimming and J lost 4 bases; unmatched junction nucleotides: 5. Germline values: CDR1 SGHRS, CDR2 YFSETQ. The CDR3 spans 15 residues. The CDR3, as DNA: TGCGCCAGCAGCTTGTCTGCGACAGGGGGCACTGAAGCTTTCTTT. This sequence encodes CASSLSATGGTEAFF.

Worth noting for this clonotype: The germline gene is not matched at one end of the junction; a read error may be the cause. The chain links TRBV5-1 to TRBJ2-1; possible D gene TRBD2, 7 bases. The germline gives CDR1 SGHRS, CDR2 YFSETQ. The CDR3 has 13 residues. CDR3 DNA: TGCGCCAGTAGCTCACAGGGAGGGGGGGAGCAGTTCTTC. This codes for CASSSQGGGEQFF.

The V gene is TRBV7-3, the J gene TRBJ2-1, with TRBD2 matching over 12 bases. Trimming removed 7 bases from V and 7 bases from J; junction bases left unmatched: 5. Germline V CDR1 and CDR2: SGHTA, FQGTGA. This CDR3 has 14 amino acids. CDR3 DNA: TGTGCCAGCATGACTAGCGGGAGTGGTAATGAGCAGTTCTTC. Protein product: CASMTSGSGNEQFF. Together with reference TRBV7-3 and TRBJ2-1, the CDR3 gives the full variable domain: GAGVSQTPSNKVTEKGKYVELRCDPISGHTALYWYRQSLGQGPEFLIYFQGTGAADDSGLPNDRFFAVRPEGSVSTLKIQRTERGDSAVYLCASMTSGSGNEQFFGPGTRLTVL.

This clonotype was observed a few times. The V gene is TRBV4-3, the J gene TRBJ2-2, with 8 bases fitting TRBD1. The CDR3 extends over 16 amino acids. Germline-derived CDR1 and CDR2 are LGHNA and YSLEER. Trimming at V came to 5 bases and at J to 4 bases, leaving 9 bases not matched to a gene. CDR3 sequence reads: CASSSRGQGITGELFF. The DNA of the CDR3 is TGCGCCAGCAGCTCTCGCGGACAGGGAATCACCGGGGAGCTGTTTTTT.

This clonotype occurred many times. The chain uses TRBV7-2 and TRBJ2-7, with D uncertain. The germline V gene encodes CDR1 SGHTA and CDR2 FQGNSA. The CDR3 contains 15 residues. V was trimmed by 6 bases and J by 2 bases, leaving 17 bases between them. This chain's CDR3 is CASRPDPGPPYEQYF. The CDR3 DNA reads TGTGCCAGCAGACCAGATCCCGGTCCACCCTACGAGCAGTACTTC.

This clonotype was seen more than once but under ten times. The chain is built from TRBV7-2 and TRBJ2-5; 9 nucleotides line up with TRBD1. V dropped 3 bases and J dropped 1; count of bases not matched to a gene: 3. The V gene's germline CDR1 is SGHTA and CDR2 FQGNSA. The CDR3 is 15 amino acids. The CDR3 DNA is TGTGCCAGCAGCTTCGAGACAGGGGGCCAAGAGACCCAGTACTTC. It specifies CASSFETGGQETQYF.

Written as DNA, the CDR3 is TGCGCCAGCAGCATGGGACAGGGAGGAAACACCATATATTTT. Encoded protein: CASSMGQGGNTIYF. The chain has TRBV5-1 and TRBJ1-3; 9 bases align to TRBD1. V lost 4 bases, J lost 4 bases, and 3 bases stayed unmatched. The CDR3 length is 14 residues. Per the germline V gene, CDR1 is SGHRS and CDR2 is YFSETQ.

The chain has TRBV9 and TRBJ2-3, with 8 bases identical to TRBD2. J lost 9 bases, V lost 4 bases, and 7 bases had no gene match. The germline gives CDR1 SGDLS, CDR2 YYNGEE. The CDR3 loop spans 13 amino acids. The CDR3 DNA sequence: TGTGCCAGCAGCATTCTTAGCGGGGAGACGCAGTATTTT. As protein: CASSILSGETQYF. Complete variable domain (other parts from reference TRBV9 and TRBJ2-3): DSGVTQTPKHLITATGQRVTLRCSPRSGDLSVYWYQQSLDQGLQFLIQYYNGEERAKGNILERFSAQQFPDLHSELNLSSLELGDSALYFCASSILSGETQYFGPGTRLTVL.

J is TRBJ2-3 and V is TRBV5-6; D not certain. Germline lookup yields CDR1 SGHDT and CDR2 YYEEEE. The V end lost 0 bases, the J end lost 9 bases, and 5 bases lay between the germline ends. The length of the CDR3 is 11 residues. CDR3 in amino acids: CASSLAVTQYF. The CDR3 region has the DNA TGTGCCAGCAGCTTGGCCGTCACGCAGTATTTT. Drawing the rest from reference TRBV5-6 and TRBJ2-3, the complete variable domain is DAGVTQSPTHLIKTRGQQVTLRCSPKSGHDTVSWYQQALGQGPQFIFQYYEEEERQRGNFPDRFSGHQFPNYSSELNVNALLLGDSALYLCASSLAVTQYFGPGTRLTVL.

The chain joins TRBV14 to TRBJ2-7; 8 bases agree with TRBD2. J lost 7 bases, V lost 3 bases, and 11 bases had no gene match. CDR3 length equals 15 residues. CDR1 SGHDN and CDR2 FVKESK come from the germline V gene. CDR3 region: CASSQLAGIYNEQYF. The CDR3 DNA sequence: TGTGCCAGCAGCCAGCTAGCGGGTATCTACAATGAGCAGTACTTC.

The rearrangement joins TRBV28 to TRBJ1-2; 11 bases map to TRBD1. V was clipped by 6 bases and J by 7 bases; unmatched bases: 10. Germline assignment: CDR1 MDHEN and CDR2 SYDVKM. This CDR3 region has 15 residues. The CDR3, as DNA: TGTGCCAGCAGACGGACAGGGGGCTACGTGGGTGGCTACACCTTC. Amino acids: CASRRTGGYVGGYTF.